The 32 T cell receptor beta chains presented below share a single source sample, sequenced in a study of TET2 disruption in CD19-targeted CAR T cells. As for treatment: autologous CTL019 cells: CD19 CAR with 4-1BB and CD3 zeta domains. TCRdb's copy holds only in-frame clones and misses some; the assay was immunoSEQ multiplex PCR. The table lists tens of thousands of clones, with 1.9% in the top ten. No antigen has been assigned to these receptors. The sequenced sample was CD8- CAR+ T cells sorted from cultured blood T cells, obtained for CD19 CAR T cell therapy. Specified subset: CD8-negative CAR-positive T cells from the infusion product. All receptors derive from a man between 65 and 79 years old with chronic lymphocytic leukemia.

To note about this clone: The CDR3 extends 3 residues past the end of the read, so its final part is completed from the germline J gene. The rearrangement uses TRBV28 and TRBJ1-1; 8 nucleotides agree with TRBD1. The V gene's germline CDR1 is MDHEN and CDR2 SYDVKM. This CDR3 has 15 residues. V gave up 5 bases and J gave up 6 bases; unmatched junction bases: 11. CDR3 DNA (partial): TGTGCCAGCAGTCCGTCCGACAGGGGAATCGCTGAA. It translates to CASSPSDRGIAE. The CDR3 reads in full as CASSPSDRGIAEAFF.

Points on this clone: The read ends 3 residues before the CDR3 terminus; that terminus is restored from the germline J gene. The sample holds other DNA sequences that translate to the same CDR3. The genes are TRBV2 and TRBJ1-2; maybe TRBD1 (6 bases). Trimming stripped 6 bases from V and 6 bases from J, with 17 bases between. The CDR3 spans 14 residues. CDR1 and CDR2 from the germline V gene are SNHLY and FYNNEI. The chain's CDR3 is CASSNAGGRDGYTF. The part of the CDR3 DNA that was read is TGTGCCAGCAGCAATGCCGGGGGGCGCGATGGC.

Of note for this clone: The read terminates 3 residues before the CDR3 end, so the remaining end is supplied by the germline J gene. The V and J genes are TRBV7-2 and TRBJ2-1, with TRBD2 identical over 7 bases. CDR1 and CDR2 from the germline V gene are SGHTA and FQGNSA. V lost 7 bases to trimming and J lost 9 bases; unmatched junction nucleotides: 9. This CDR3 has 13 amino acids. The CDR3: CASTDSGVGEQFF. Incomplete CDR3 DNA: TGTGCCAGCACCGACAGCGGGGTGGGTGAG.

Turning to this clone: The read terminates 3 residues before the CDR3 end, so the remaining end is supplied by the germline J gene. The V gene is TRBV6-2 or TRBV6-3, the J gene TRBJ2-6; the D is unclear. Trimming cost V 2 bases and J 0 bases, with 8 bases left between them. The CDR3 is 16 residues long. Germline CDR1 and CDR2: MNHEY and SVGEGT. The CDR3 bases that were read are TGTGCCAGCAGTTACGCAGCGAGCTCTGGGGCCAACGTC. Translation: CASSYAASSGANV. The entire CDR3 protein is CASSYAASSGANVLTF.

Comments on this clone: The missing CDR3 end, 3 residues past where the read stops, is filled in from the germline J gene. The chain uses TRBV28 and TRBJ2-7; TRBD1 agrees at 8 bases. CDR1 MDHEN and CDR2 SYDVKM come from the germline V gene. J gave up 0 bases and V 6 bases, and 19 bases lay outside the gene matches. The CDR3 loop spans 19 amino acids. CDR3 DNA (partial): TGTGCCAGCAGCCTGGAGCTGAGTTTTACAGGGGGGAGCTCCTACGAG. The encoded protein is CASSLELSFTGGSSYE. The entire CDR3 sequence reads CASSLELSFTGGSSYEQYF.

Comments on this clone: The read ends 3 residues early relative to the CDR3; the germline J gene fills the gap. The chain couples TRBV29-1 to TRBJ2-3; 12 nucleotides align to TRBD2. This CDR3 spans 11 amino acids. The germline CDR1 and CDR2 sequences are SQVTM and ANQGSEA. CDR3 in amino acids: CSVRTSGAQYF. The part of the CDR3 DNA that was read is TGCAGCGTCCGGACTAGCGGGGCG.

Concerning this clone: One end of the junction is discordant with germline, which a read error may explain. The read gets to within 3 residues of the CDR3 end, and the germline J gene fills in the rest. This CDR3 is also generated by other DNA sequences in the sample. The chain carries TRBV5-4 and TRBJ1-2; D call uncertain. This CDR3 is 14 amino acids long. Germline V gene lookup returns CDR1 SGHNT and CDR2 YYREEE (reference sequence). CDR3 DNA, as far as it was read: TGTGCCAGCAGCTTGGCGTCCGCTAACTATGGT. This sequence encodes CASSLASANYG. In full, the CDR3 reads CASSLASANYGYTF.

Remarks on this clone: Read coverage stops 3 residues before the CDR3 terminus; the germline J gene supplies the remainder. The rearrangement joins TRBV28 to TRBJ2-5; 7 nucleotides line up with TRBD1. The CDR3 has 14 residues. V gave up 4 bases and J gave up 4 bases; unmatched junction bases: 6. The V gene's germline CDR1 is MDHEN and CDR2 SYDVKM. The CDR3 sequence: CASSSPDRSETQYF. Incomplete CDR3 DNA: TGTGCCAGCAGTTCCCCGGACAGGTCAGAGACC.

CDR3 DNA (partial): TGTGCCAGCACCCTAGCGGGGGGGCGTGGCAATGAG. Translation gives CASTLAGGRGNE. The whole CDR3 is CASTLAGGRGNEQFF. The chain uses TRBV2 and TRBJ2-1, with 12 bases fitting TRBD2. The read gets to within 3 residues of the CDR3 end, and the germline J gene fills in the rest. There are 15 residues in the CDR3. Germline CDR1 reads SNHLY; CDR2 reads FYNNEI. With 7 bases clipped from V and 6 bases from J, the junction kept 7 bases outside the gene matches.

With regard to this clone: The sequenced fragment ends 3 residues before the CDR3 boundary, so the rest is inferred from the germline J gene. The chain links TRBV20-1 to TRBJ2-2; 7 bases line up with TRBD2. J lost 6 bases, V lost 7 bases, and 8 bases had no gene match. CDR1 DFQATT and CDR2 SNEGSKA come from the germline V gene (reference sequence). The CDR3 contains 13 residues. The covered CDR3 bases are TGCAGTGTCCGGGGGGTCTTCTCCGGGGAG. Its protein product is CSVRGVFSGE. The whole CDR3 sequence reads CSVRGVFSGELFF.

As concerns this clone: The read terminates 3 residues ahead of where the CDR3 ends, so the germline J gene completes it. The V call is TRBV7-9, the J call TRBJ2-1, with TRBD1 identical over 8 bases. Germline trimming cut 7 bases from V and 6 bases from J; bases unmatched to any gene: 5. The germline V gene encodes CDR1 SEHNR and CDR2 FQNEAQ (reference sequence). The CDR3 spans 13 residues. CDR3 DNA (partial): TGTGCCAGCAAAGGACAGGGTGGCAATGAG. Amino acid sequence: CASKGQGGNE. The full CDR3 sequence reads CASKGQGGNEQFF.

A word on this clone: The CDR3 extends 3 residues past the end of the read, so its final part is completed from the germline J gene. The V gene is TRBV6-1, the J gene TRBJ2-3, with D possibly TRBD2 on 6 matching bases. The CDR3 is 16 residues long. Trimming pared 1 base from V and 4 bases from J, leaving 15 bases between. CDR1 and CDR2 (germline): MNHNS, SASEGT. Here the CDR3 reads CASSEVGGGVADTQYF. The DNA read from the CDR3 is TGTGCCAGCAGTGAAGTTGGTGGCGGGGTCGCAGATACG.

For this clone: The sequenced fragment ends 3 residues before the CDR3 boundary, so the rest is inferred from the germline J gene. The chain uses TRBV18 and TRBJ2-3; 12 nucleotides match TRBD2. The CDR3 length is 16 residues. V was clipped by 3 bases and J by 7 bases; unmatched bases: 8. Germline CDR1 KGHSH, CDR2 LQKENI. CDR3 sequence reads: CASSPVTSGGSNTQYF. The sequenced CDR3 bases are TGTGCCAGCTCACCCGTGACTAGCGGGGGCTCAAATACG.

Note on this clone: The read gets to within 3 residues of the CDR3 end, and the germline J gene fills in the rest. The chain employs TRBV27 and TRBJ1-6; TRBD1 agrees at 7 bases. V trimming: 2 bases; J trimming: 7 bases; junction bases outside the gene matches: 2. This CDR3 region has 14 residues. Looked up from germline, CDR1 is MNHEY and CDR2 is SMNVEV (reference sequence). The CDR3 bases that were read are TGTGCCAGCAGTTTAGGGACAGTGAATTCACCC. This encodes CASSLGTVNSP. The full-length CDR3 reads as CASSLGTVNSPLHF.

Of note for this clone: The CDR3 end is not reached by the read, which stops 3 residues before it; the germline J gene fills it in. V gene TRBV7-2 combines with J gene TRBJ2-7, with 8 bases aligning to TRBD1. The CDR3 sequence is 15 residues long. The junction had 9 bases not matched to a gene; V was cut back by 5 bases and J by 3 bases. Germline V gives CDR1 SGHTA, CDR2 FQGNSA. Here the CDR3 reads CASSPSWTGSYEQYF. The sequenced CDR3 bases are TGTGCCAGCAGCCCCTCGTGGACAGGGAGCTACGAG.

Details on this clone: The CDR3 end falls 3 residues outside the read, so it is completed with the germline J gene. The chain is built from TRBV10-3 and TRBJ2-4, with a weak D call TRBD1 (5 bases). This CDR3 is built from 13 residues. The V gene's germline CDR1 is ENHRY and CDR2 SYGVKD. This chain's CDR3 is CAIQTDFNYGQYF. The part of the CDR3 DNA that was read is TGTGCCATCCAGACAGATTTTAACTATGGT.

Regarding this clone: The DNA ends 3 residues before the CDR3 does, and the rest of the CDR3 is filled in from the germline J gene. This chain joins TRBV30 and TRBJ1-6, with 9 nucleotides matching TRBD1. J lost 8 bases, V lost 7 bases, and 6 bases had no gene match. The CDR3 extends over 13 amino acids. Germline V gives CDR1 GTSNPN, CDR2 SVGIG (reference sequence). Partial CDR3 DNA: TGTGCCTCGGACAGGGGACGGGATTCACCC. Amino acid sequence: CASDRGRDSP. The entire CDR3 sequence reads CASDRGRDSPLHF.

On this clone itself: Germline and junction disagree at one end, which may indicate a read error. The read gets to within 3 residues of the CDR3 end, and the germline J gene fills in the rest. The chain couples TRBV4-2 to TRBJ2-3; D gene uncertain. The CDR3 covers 16 residues. Germline-derived CDR1 and CDR2 are LGHNA and YNFKEQ. CDR3 DNA (partial): TGCGCCAGCAGCCAAGAAACAGCTTCTAGCACAGATACG. Its translation: CASSQETASSTDT. In full, the CDR3 is CASSQETASSTDTQYF.

Remarks on this clone: From the germline J gene comes the end of the CDR3, since the read stops 3 residues before it. The rearrangement uses TRBV30 and TRBJ2-5; D perhaps matches TRBD1 (9 bases). Trimming took 8 bases from V and 4 from J, leaving 14 bases between them. CDR3 length: 12 residues. Germline CDR1 reads GTSNPN; CDR2 reads SVGIG (reference sequence). CDR3 amino acids: CARGGQGETQYF. CDR3 bases read: TGTGCCCGGGGGGGACAGGGAGAGACC.

In the case of this clone: The read stops 3 residues short of the end of the CDR3; the missing end is completed from the germline J gene. The chain combines TRBV18 with TRBJ1-2, with D maybe TRBD1 (5 bases). This CDR3 spans 16 amino acids. Germline values: CDR1 KGHSH, CDR2 LQKENI. CDR3 DNA, as far as it was read: TGTGCCAGCTCACCGAAAGCGGGGGTCTTCACAGATACC. Protein: CASSPKAGVFTDT. The full CDR3 protein reads CASSPKAGVFTDTYTF.

Turning to this clone: One end of the junction is discordant with germline, which a read error may explain. The CDR3 goes on 3 residues after the read ends, and that part is filled in from the germline J gene. The V call is TRBV18, the J call TRBJ2-7, with 9 bases matching TRBD1. CDR1 and CDR2 (germline): KGHSH, LQKENI. This CDR3 comprises 16 residues. The chain's CDR3 is CASTPPQPGQGLEQYF. The sequenced part of the CDR3 DNA is TGTGCCAGCACACCACCTCAGCCGGGACAGGGACTCGAG.

Note on this clone: The read comes to an end 3 residues before the CDR3 does, leaving the germline J gene to fill in the end. The chain has TRBV4-2 and TRBJ1-6; no definite D call. The CDR3 spans 12 residues. V was pared by 4 bases and J by 9 bases, with 7 bases between. In germline, CDR1 is LGHNA, CDR2 YNFKEQ. CDR3 in amino acids: CASSPEGSPLHF. Partial CDR3 DNA: TGTGCCAGCAGCCCGGAGGGTTCACCC.

Note on this clone: The read is 3 residues too short to cover the CDR3 end, so that end is filled in from the germline J gene. The V and J genes are TRBV12-3 or TRBV12-4 and TRBJ1-1; tentative D call: TRBD1 (5 bases). The germline V and J ends were trimmed by 3 bases and 4 bases, with 9 bases remaining between them. This CDR3 contains 13 residues. Here the CDR3 reads CASSFSDSTEAFF. The DNA read from the CDR3 is TGTGCCAGCAGTTTCTCCGACAGCACTGAA.

About this clone: From the germline J gene comes the end of the CDR3, since the read stops 3 residues before it. The chain is built from TRBV19 and TRBJ1-1; D might be TRBD1 (6 bases). CDR1 is LNHDA, CDR2 SQIVND, per germline (reference sequence). V dropped 6 bases and J dropped 1 base, with 15 bases sitting between them. This CDR3 region has 15 residues. CDR3 DNA (partial): TGTGCCAGTAGGAGTCAGGGGATTAGGAACACTGAA. Translated, it gives CASRSQGIRNTE. The full-length CDR3 reads as CASRSQGIRNTEAFF.

Concerning this clone: Read sequence stops 3 residues before the CDR3 end, and the germline J gene provides the missing end. The chain couples TRBV4-1 to TRBJ2-7, with 8 bases lining up with TRBD1. The CDR3 is 15 amino acids. Germline V gene sequence: CDR1 MGHRA, CDR2 YSYEKL. V was pared by 3 bases and J by 4 bases, with 8 bases of the junction left unmatched. The CDR3 DNA, read in part, is TGCGCCAGCAGCCAGCCCGGGACAGGCCTATACGAG. It translates to CASSQPGTGLYE. The entire CDR3 protein reads CASSQPGTGLYEQYF.

Of note for this clone: The read ends 3 residues shy of where the CDR3 ends; the end is completed using the germline J gene. The rearrangement links TRBV2 to TRBJ2-4; D gene ambiguous. Germline-derived CDR1 and CDR2 are SNHLY and FYNNEI. This CDR3 contains 14 residues. This chain's CDR3 is CASSERRANYGQYF. The covered CDR3 bases are TGTGCCAGCAGCGAACGACGTGCTAACTATGGT.

As to this clone: The sequenced fragment ends 3 residues before the CDR3 boundary, so the rest is inferred from the germline J gene. The V call is TRBV7-8, the J call TRBJ2-6; 8 positions agree with TRBD1. Per germline, CDR1 SGHVS and CDR2 FQNEAQ. CDR3 length: 16 amino acids. V shed 5 bases and J 2 bases; nucleotides not matched to a gene: 5. Incomplete CDR3 DNA: TGTGCCAGCAGCGCTCAGGGGGCGGCTGGGGCCAACGTC. This sequence encodes CASSAQGAAGANV. The full CDR3 sequence reads CASSAQGAAGANVLTF.

Regarding this clone: Read coverage stops 3 residues before the CDR3 terminus; the germline J gene supplies the remainder. The chain carries TRBV10-2 and TRBJ1-4; 7 bases line up with TRBD1. The CDR3 length is 14 residues. The germline CDR1 and CDR2 sequences are WSHSY and SAAADI. The V segment lost 7 bases and the J segment 5 bases; nucleotides outside the gene matches: 7. CDR3 protein: CASKGAGGNEKLFF. Partial CDR3 DNA: TGCGCCAGCAAGGGGGCGGGAGGCAATGAAAAA.

Notes on this clone: The CDR3 extends 3 residues past the end of the read, so its final part is completed from the germline J gene. The V and J genes are TRBV23-1 and TRBJ1-6, with a weak D call TRBD1 (6 bases). TRBV23-1 qualifies as an ORF whose function is uncertain. The CDR3 extends over 14 amino acids. The V gene lost 9 bases and the J gene lost 11 bases, with 20 bases spanning the gap. This CDR3 reads CASFKGGRPPPLHF. Partial CDR3 DNA: TGCGCCAGTTTCAAGGGGGGGAGGCCCCCACCC.

Details on this clone: The CDR3 goes on 3 residues after the read ends, and that part is filled in from the germline J gene. This sample includes further DNA sequences coding for the same CDR3. V usage is TRBV10-3 and J usage is TRBJ1-2, with D perhaps matching TRBD1 (6 bases). The germline CDR1 and CDR2 sequences are ENHRY and SYGVKD. Trimming cost V 6 bases and J 2 bases, with 7 bases left between them. The CDR3 has 12 amino acids. The sequenced part of the CDR3 DNA is TGTGCCATCAGACAGGGAAACTATGGC. Protein sequence: CAIRQGNYG. The entire CDR3 is CAIRQGNYGYTF.

A remark on this clone: From the germline J gene comes the end of the CDR3, since the read stops 3 residues before it. V gene TRBV29-1 combines with J gene TRBJ2-7; perhaps TRBD2 as D (6 bases). The V end lost 6 bases, the J end lost 6 bases, and 21 bases lay between the germline ends. The CDR3 contains 14 residues. CDR1 SQVTM and CDR2 ANQGSEA come from the germline V gene. The sequenced part of the CDR3 DNA is TGCAGCGTCCAGGCGGGGCCTGGGCGTGGCGAG. As protein: CSVQAGPGRGE. The whole CDR3 sequence reads CSVQAGPGRGEQYF.

Comments on this clone: The CDR3 end is not reached by the read, which stops 3 residues before it; the germline J gene fills it in. The V call is TRBV14, the J call TRBJ2-2; D possibly corresponds to TRBD2 (5 bases). CDR3 size: 14 residues. Germline V gene data show CDR1 as SGHDN and CDR2 as FVKESK. The CDR3 loop is CASSPTINNSPLFF. The sequenced CDR3 bases are TGTGCCAGCAGCCCGACTATTAATAATTCGCCG.